This TCR beta chain was identified during a study of T cells in Graves' hyperthyroidism and ophthalmopathy. The CDR3 spans 15 residues. V dropped 5 bases and J dropped 7 bases, with 18 bases sitting between them. The germline gives CDR1 SGHVS, CDR2 FQNEAQ. RNA transcripts yielded amplified TCR beta CDR3 regions. When the TCR CDR3 underwent first-round RT-PCR, the HTBI primer set was used. A single record per CDR3 protein comes from TCRdb applying MiXCR to the multiplex PCR reads. The data hold around 430,000 distinct CDR3 sequences, with 14% to 15% observed a single time. Criteria for exclusion of patients were uncontrolled infection, other autoimmune disease, pregnancy or lactation. This clonotype has at least ten counts.

Input material: blood. This clonotype originated in a woman aged 25 to 39 with Graves' hyperthyroidism. The gene calls are TRBV7-8 and TRBJ2-1, with D possibly being TRBD2 (6 bases). The CDR3 nucleotides read TGTGCCAGCAGCGTCCCGGGACTGCGGAGGAATGAGCAGTTCTTC. It is translated as CASSVPGLRRNEQFF.